The clone carrying this TCR beta chain was picked up a small number of times. As yet, its antigen is unknown. Distinct nucleotide sequences in the sample also encode this CDR3. This sample is drawn from a study of beta chain features in type 1 diabetes. General study results and limits: Diminished insertions and augmented deletions at VDJ junctions characterized type 1 diabetes patients. Highly expressing activated T cells could be over-counted with a cDNA template. Any role of HLA type in TCRB rearrangement remained unresolved here.

The isolated RNA, all of it, was reverse transcribed, so expressed TCRB transcripts were what got sequenced. Sequenced by immunoSEQ multiplex PCR; TCRdb stores in-frame clones only, minus some. This sample has about 410,000 clones, with approximately 15% found just once. J lost 5 bases, V lost 2 bases, and 7 bases had no gene match. The CDR3 is 16 residues long. The germline CDR1 and CDR2 sequences are MGHDK and SYGVNS. The sample comprised naive CD4+ T cells from blood. The chain has TRBV25-1 and TRBJ2-5; 11 positions agree with TRBD2. The source of this sequence is a man aged 30 to 39 in good health. The CDR3 is CASSEHSGGARETQYF. CDR3 sequence (DNA): TGTGCCAGCAGTGAACATAGCGGGGGGGCGCGGGAGACCCAGTACTTC. The full variable domain, in which reference TRBV25-1 and TRBJ2-5 provide the parts outside the CDR3, is EADIYQTPRYLVIGTGKKITLECSQTMGHDKMYWYQQDPGMELHLIHYSYGVNSTEKGDLSSESTVSRIRTEHFPLTLESARPSHTSQYLCASSEHSGGARETQYFGPGTRLLVL.